This is a list of T cell receptor beta chains from one sample in a study of blood T cell repertoires in COVID-19. Clones were read by immunoSEQ multiplex PCR, and TCRdb kept only the in-frame ones, dropping some. In the table there are approximately 77,000 clones, roughly 76% of which are singletons. Sample: peripheral blood. The receptors originated from a man in his 70s with active or convalescent COVID-19. CDR3s include the opening cysteine and the closing phenylalanine or tryptophan. The order of the fields is clone size, J gene, D gene, V gene, CDR3 DNA, CDR3 protein. The D gene is left open where the match is weak. Size is omitted from some rows. Given values are once, few, many or a class for expanded clones.

abundance: .
j_gene: TRBJ2-7
d_gene: .
v_gene: TRBV9
CDR3nt: TGTGCCAGCAGCGTATCAGGGGGGTCCTACGAGCAGTACTTC
CDR3aa: CASSVSGGSYEQYF

abundance: .
j_gene: TRBJ1-6
d_gene: .
v_gene: TRBV9
CDR3nt: TGTGCCAGCAGCGTACAGGGTGAGGACTCACCCCTCCACTTT
CDR3aa: CASSVQGEDSPLHF

abundance: few
j_gene: TRBJ1-1
d_gene: .
v_gene: TRBV5-1
CDR3nt: TGCGCCAGCAGCCCGCGGGGGGAGGCTGAAGCTTTCTTT
CDR3aa: CASSPRGEAEAFF

abundance: .
j_gene: TRBJ1-6
d_gene: .
v_gene: TRBV12-3/TRBV12-4
CDR3nt: TGTGCCAGCAGTCGCTCCTATAATTCACCCCTCCACTTT
CDR3aa: CASSRSYNSPLHF

abundance: .
j_gene: TRBJ1-6
d_gene: .
v_gene: TRBV2
CDR3nt: TGTGCCAGCAGTTCCGGGTGGCAGGGTTACGAATCACCCCTCCACTTT
CDR3aa: CASSSGWQGYESPLHF

abundance: once
j_gene: TRBJ1-2
d_gene: .
v_gene: TRBV28
CDR3nt: TGTGCCACCACCCCCAGGGCAGGGTATGGCTACACCTTC
CDR3aa: CATTPRAGYGYTF

abundance: .
j_gene: TRBJ2-4
d_gene: TRBD1
v_gene: TRBV11-1
CDR3nt: TGTGCCAGCAGCCCCCGGGACAGAACTAACATTCAGTACTTC
CDR3aa: CASSPRDRTNIQYF

abundance: .
j_gene: TRBJ1-6
d_gene: TRBD1
v_gene: TRBV23-1
CDR3nt: TGCGCCGGAACAAAGGACAGGGCTAATTCACCCCTCCACTTT
CDR3aa: CAGTKDRANSPLHF

abundance: .
j_gene: TRBJ1-2
d_gene: .
v_gene: TRBV25-1
CDR3nt: TGTGCCAGCAGTGATACGGGGGGACGCATAGGCTACACCTTC
CDR3aa: CASSDTGGRIGYTF

abundance: .
j_gene: TRBJ2-7
d_gene: TRBD1
v_gene: TRBV28
CDR3nt: TGTGCCAGCAGTTTAATCAGGGGGTTTGGCGAGCAGTACTTC
CDR3aa: CASSLIRGFGEQYF

abundance: .
j_gene: TRBJ2-1
d_gene: .
v_gene: TRBV18
CDR3nt: TGTGCCAGCTCACCTACTAGTTTACATGAGCAGTTCTTC
CDR3aa: CASSPTSLHEQFF

abundance: .
j_gene: TRBJ1-1
d_gene: .
v_gene: TRBV6-6
CDR3nt: TGTGCCAGCAGTTCGCCTATCTTCATGAACACTGAAGCTTTCTTT
CDR3aa: CASSSPIFMNTEAFF

abundance: .
j_gene: TRBJ2-7
d_gene: .
v_gene: TRBV28
CDR3nt: TGTGCCAGCACAGGTAACTACGAGCAGTACTTC
CDR3aa: CASTGNYEQYF

abundance: .
j_gene: TRBJ1-1
d_gene: .
v_gene: TRBV6-5
CDR3nt: TGTGCCAGCAGCGTTCAACAGGGAGCTGAAGCTTTCTTT
CDR3aa: CASSVQQGAEAFF

abundance: .
j_gene: TRBJ2-7
d_gene: .
v_gene: TRBV5-1
CDR3nt: TGCGCCAGCAGCTTGACCGGACAGAACGAGCAGTACTTC
CDR3aa: CASSLTGQNEQYF

abundance: many
j_gene: TRBJ2-7
d_gene: TRBD2
v_gene: TRBV19
CDR3nt: TGTGCCAGTAGTCTCCGGGCGGGGGGCGACTCCTACGAGCAGTACTTC
CDR3aa: CASSLRAGGDSYEQYF

abundance: .
j_gene: TRBJ2-1
d_gene: TRBD1
v_gene: TRBV5-8
CDR3nt: TGTGCCAGCAGCTCGGGACAGGGGTGGATGAATGAGCAGTTCTTC
CDR3aa: CASSSGQGWMNEQFF

abundance: .
j_gene: TRBJ1-2
d_gene: .
v_gene: TRBV11-2
CDR3nt: TGTGCCAGCGCGACACCTCGTCACTATGGCTACACCTTC
CDR3aa: CASATPRHYGYTF

abundance: few
j_gene: TRBJ2-5
d_gene: TRBD2
v_gene: TRBV7-3
CDR3nt: TGTGCCAGCAGCTTAAGCCCGCGGGGGACGCAAGAGACCCAGTACTTC
CDR3aa: CASSLSPRGTQETQYF

abundance: .
j_gene: TRBJ2-3
d_gene: .
v_gene: TRBV4-1
CDR3nt: TGCGCCAGCAGCCAAGATCGTGGGCTATACACAGATACGCAGTATTTT
CDR3aa: CASSQDRGLYTDTQYF